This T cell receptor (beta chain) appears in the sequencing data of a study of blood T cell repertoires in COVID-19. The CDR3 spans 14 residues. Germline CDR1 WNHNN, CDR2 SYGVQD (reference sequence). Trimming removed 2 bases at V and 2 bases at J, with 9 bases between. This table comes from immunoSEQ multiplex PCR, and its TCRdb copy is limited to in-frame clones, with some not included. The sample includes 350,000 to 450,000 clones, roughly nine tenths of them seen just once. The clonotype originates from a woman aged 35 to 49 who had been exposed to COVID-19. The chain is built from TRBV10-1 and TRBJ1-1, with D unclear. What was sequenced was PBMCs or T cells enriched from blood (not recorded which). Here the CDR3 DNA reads TGCGCCAGCAGTGAGCCGGGATTTAACACTGAAGCTTTCTTT. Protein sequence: CASSEPGFNTEAFF.